The 13 T cell receptor beta chains in this list originate from one sample, sequenced in a study of T cells in Graves' hyperthyroidism and ophthalmopathy. Researchers amplified the TCR beta CDR3 regions from RNA transcripts. Using the HTBI primer set, a first-round RT-PCR was run on the TCR CDR3. TCRdb called the multiplex PCR reads again in MiXCR, with one record for every CDR3 protein. This table has about 570,000 distinct CDR3 sequences, about 15% appearing once. What was sequenced was blood. All receptors derive from a middle-aged woman with Graves' hyperthyroidism.

The chain is built from TRBV6-6 and TRBJ1-6; D remains unclear. The CDR3 has 17 amino acids. The germline V gene encodes CDR1 MNHNY and CDR2 SVGAGI (reference sequence). V was cut by 1 base and J by 2 bases, with 12 bases left in between. Written as DNA, the CDR3 is TGTGCCAGCAGTTACTTTTTCGGGAGGACCTATAATTCACCCCTCCACTTT. It translates to CASSYFFGRTYNSPLHF.

This clonotype has ten or more counts. The V and J genes are TRBV6-1 and TRBJ2-5; 9 bases line up with TRBD1. The trim removed 5 bases at V and 3 bases at J, leaving 7 bases unmatched. Germline V CDR1 and CDR2: MNHNS, SASEGT. The CDR3 runs to 15 residues. The CDR3 reads CASSIRQGVKETQYF. In DNA form, the CDR3 reads TGTGCCAGCAGTATACGACAGGGGGTTAAAGAGACCCAGTACTTC.

This clonotype was seen at least ten times. J is TRBJ2-3 and V is TRBV27; 10 bases map to TRBD1. Germline V gives CDR1 MNHEY, CDR2 SMNVEV (reference sequence). V lost 0 bases and J lost 8; bases outside the gene matches: 8. This CDR3 comprises 16 residues. The CDR3, as DNA: TGTGCCAGCAGTTTATCGACAGGGGGCGGTCTCGGTACGCAGTATTTT. It codes for CASSLSTGGGLGTQYF.

This clonotype was counted only a few times. The chain has TRBV14 and TRBJ1-6; 12 bases agree with TRBD1. Germline CDR1 is SGHDN and CDR2 is FVKESK. The J segment lost 7 bases and the V segment lost 4 bases, leaving 14 bases of the junction unmatched. CDR3 length: 19 amino acids. The CDR3 sequence is CASSRTGTGGVLRNSPLHF. CDR3 DNA sequence: TGTGCCAGCAGCCGTACCGGGACAGGGGGCGTCTTAAGGAATTCACCCCTCCACTTT.

This clonotype was seen ten or more times. The V gene is TRBV11-3, the J gene TRBJ2-3, with D possibly matching TRBD2 (6 bases). The V end lost 3 bases, the J end lost 1 base, and 14 bases lay between the germline ends. The CDR3 has 16 residues. CDR1 is SGHNT, CDR2 YENEEA, per germline. The CDR3 coding sequence is TGTGCCAGCAGCTTGATGGGGGGACCCGGCACAGATACGCAGTATTTT. As protein: CASSLMGGPGTDTQYF. Together with reference TRBV11-3 and TRBJ2-3, the CDR3 gives the full variable domain: EAGVVQSPRYKIIEKKQPVAFWCNPISGHNTLYWYLQNLGQGPELLIRYENEEAVDDSQLPKDRFSAERLKGVDSTLKIQPAELGDSAVYLCASSLMGGPGTDTQYFGPGTRLTVL.

This clonotype was detected only a few times. The chain is built from TRBV6-1 and TRBJ2-5; maybe TRBD2 (6 bases). V shed 6 bases and J shed 2 bases, with 16 bases lying between them. The length of the CDR3 is 15 residues. In germline, CDR1 is MNHNS, CDR2 SASEGT. In DNA form, the CDR3 reads TGTGCCAGCAGCCCCGTTTTTGCGGGGCAAGAGACCCAGTACTTC. It is translated as CASSPVFAGQETQYF.

The chain couples TRBV7-9 to TRBJ2-1; D call uncertain. Trimming cost V 1 base and J 7 bases, with 8 bases left between them. This CDR3 is built from 13 residues. Germline CDR1 is SEHNR and CDR2 is FQNEAQ (reference sequence). CDR3 bases: TGTGCCAGCAGCTTAGGAAAGGGTAATGAGCAGTTCTTC. It encodes CASSLGKGNEQFF.

As concerns this clonotype: A much larger clone sits a single nucleotide away, making a read error possible. The chain employs TRBV2 and TRBJ2-7; 10 bases align to TRBD2. The germline V gene has CDR1 SNHLY and CDR2 FYNNEI. The CDR3 extends over 16 amino acids. The trim removed 6 bases at V and 6 bases at J, leaving 14 bases unmatched. The DNA for the CDR3 is TGTGCCAGCAGAGATCCTCTAGCGGGAGTTTTGAGCGAGCAGTACTTC. Amino acids: CASRDPLAGVLSEQYF.

The V call is TRBV6-1, the J call TRBJ2-5; D gene unclear. CDR3 size: 12 residues. The ends were cut back, 4 bases at V and 3 bases at J, with 6 bases in the middle. Germline lookup yields CDR1 MNHNS and CDR2 SASEGT. DNA for the CDR3: TGTGCCAGCAGTGGGCCCAAAGAGACCCAGTACTTC. Amino acid sequence: CASSGPKETQYF.

A note on this clonotype: One end of the junction is discordant with germline, which a read error may explain. CDR3 region: CASSAIPAGTELRF. CDR3 bases: TGTGCCAGCAGCGCGATACCGGCCGGGACGGAACTCCGCTTT. The rearrangement links TRBV9 to TRBJ1-6; D is perhaps TRBD1 (5 bases). The CDR3 loop spans 14 amino acids. CDR1 and CDR2 from the germline V gene are SGDLS and YYNGEE.

This clonotype was seen many times. This chain joins TRBV6-1 and TRBJ2-1; 11 nucleotides agree with TRBD2. CDR3 size: 19 residues. CDR1 and CDR2 (germline): MNHNS, SASEGT. V lost 5 bases, J lost 4 bases, and 16 bases stayed unmatched. Written as DNA, the CDR3 is TGTGCCAGCAGTCGACAACTAGCGGGAGAACTTCTGTTATACAATGAGCAGTTCTTC. Its protein product is CASSRQLAGELLLYNEQFF.

This clonotype appeared many times. The V gene is TRBV28, the J gene TRBJ1-1, with 7 positions matching TRBD1. With 4 bases clipped from V and 7 bases from J, the junction kept 12 bases outside the gene matches. CDR1 MDHEN and CDR2 SYDVKM come from the germline V gene. The CDR3 consists of 15 residues. In nucleotides, the CDR3 is TGTGCCAGCAGTTCCCCCGGGACAGTCAACGATGAAGCTTTCTTT. It yields the protein CASSSPGTVNDEAFF.

The chain links TRBV24-1 to TRBJ1-4; the match to TRBD1 covers 8 bases. This CDR3 has 15 residues. V lost 3 bases, J lost 8 bases, and 7 bases stayed unmatched. Germline CDR1 reads KGHDR; CDR2 reads SFDVKD. The CDR3 DNA reads as TGTGCCACCAGTGATAATGGACAGGGAGGGGAAAAACTGTTTTTT. Translating gives CATSDNGQGGEKLFF.